The clone carrying this T cell receptor (beta chain) has just a few counts. V lost 5 bases, J lost 7 bases, and 4 bases stayed unmatched. This CDR3 has 12 residues. The table came from immunoSEQ multiplex PCR; TCRdb's copy has only in-frame clones and leaves some out. The sample lists fewer than 350,000 clones, 85% to 90% occurring once. Researchers sorted participants into cohorts using their self-reported clinical history. The data are from a study of blood T cell repertoires in COVID-19. The overall study: COVID-19 samples, acute and convalescent, were from the United States, Italy and Spain.

Sequencing was carried out using PBMCs or T cells enriched from blood (not recorded which). The V call is TRBV12-3 or TRBV12-4, the J call TRBJ1-2; 7 nucleotides align to TRBD1. The source is a woman aged 18-29 years with acute COVID-19. Here the CDR3 DNA reads TGTGCCAGCAGTCCAGGGGGTGGTGGCTACACCTTC. Encoded protein: CASSPGGGGYTF.